This T cell receptor (beta chain) is drawn from a study of OX40 agonist ivuxolimab in advanced cancers. As for the study more broadly: Ivuxolimab, which targeted the costimulatory receptor OX40 (CD134), was an agonistic, fully human IgG2 monoclonal antibody. The paper covers the monotherapy dose-escalation part of the phase I ivuxolimab trial, which included N ≈ 50 patients. The point of sequencing TCRbeta in the periphery was to test whether ivuxolimab changed TCR sequence diversity and drove clonal T-cell expansion. Three dose-escalation patients achieved partial responses, one with hepatocellular carcinoma and two with cutaneous melanoma. A male proportion of around 83% and a mean age of approximately 61 years, ranging from roughly 23 to 85, were recorded for the dose-escalation cohort. Patients were allowed to have had prior anti-PD-1, anti-PD-L1 or anti-CTLA-4 therapy, and more than 30% of the dose-escalation patients had previously received checkpoint inhibitors. Intravenous ivuxolimab was administered to patients every 2 weeks at six dose levels: 0.01, 0.1, 0.3, 1.5, 3 and 10 mg/kg. Of the 50 to 55 dose-escalation patients, hepatocellular carcinoma was present in around 20, melanoma in around 15, renal cell carcinoma in 9 and head and neck cancer in 9. Points the paper makes about the study in general: Which antigens the clonally expanded peripheral T cells were specific for was not determined. Low levels of normalized T-cell clonal expansion were also seen in some nonresponding patients. In partial responders in the 0.1-3.0 mg/kg groups, normalized peripheral clonal expansion was found to be among the lowest, especially among CD8+ T cells. At doses from 0.1 to 3.0 mg/kg, clonal expansion was seen in both CD4+ and CD8+ blood T cells between baseline and week 6. On average, CD8+ T cells showed more expanded clones than CD4+ T cells after ivuxolimab.

With respect to this clone: There is no known antigen for this receptor. Base qualities are not provided; no much larger clone lies one nucleotide away.

Genomic DNA was isolated from the sorted cells so that the TCRbeta CDR3 region could be sequenced. The immunoSEQ Assay was used for sequencing of TCRbeta CDR3 regions. Sourced from immuneACCESS, this table was stored by TCRdb with only in-frame sequences that have V and J called. A share of the clones is absent; for the studies checked, an unresolved V gene accounts for under half, and the remainder has no known explanation. The sample data list roughly 32,000 clones, and approximately 81% of these were observed just once. Of the sample, roughly a fifth falls within the top ten clones. The trial excluded patients who had a history of autoimmune disease or were on systemic immunosuppression. Peripheral blood for TCR sequencing was collected from all dose cohorts at baseline, on cycle 4 day 1, and on cycle 7 day 1. Samples came from an open-label, multicenter, first-in-human phase I dose-escalation trial of ivuxolimab. The trial enrolled adults with locally advanced or metastatic head and neck squamous cell, hepatocellular, melanoma or renal cell carcinoma. Before TCR sequencing, CD4+ T cells and CD8+ T cells from peripheral blood were sorted into separate populations.

The CDR3, from cysteine to phenylalanine, totals 15 residues. Only CDR3 DNA remains: 45 bases, in frame from the first base. V has 2 bases trimmed and J has 2 bases trimmed; junction bases matching no gene number 5. The germline V gene encodes CDR1 LGHNA and CDR2 YSLEER. The sequences come from CD4+ or CD8+ T cells sorted from blood, collected in a trial of the OX40 agonist ivuxolimab. Here the chain combines TRBV4-3 and TRBJ2-5; a stretch of 7 junction bases matches TRBD2. The TCR sequence derives from an adult with an advanced solid tumor such as melanoma, head and neck, liver or kidney cancer. Here the CDR3 is given as CASSQNLAEQETQYF. The DNA sequence is given as TGCGCCAGCAGCCAAAATCTAGCGGAACAAGAGACCCAGTACTTC.